The 27 T cell receptor beta chains below all came from one sample that was sequenced in a study of shared clonotypes between healthy human individuals. Profiled with immunoSEQ multiplex PCR; TCRdb holds only in-frame clones, not every one. The sample holds roughly 810,000 clones, 96% seen once. CD45RO-negative cells were positively selected for CCR7, leaving out terminally differentiated effector memory CD45RA+ cells. Input material: naive CD8+ T cells sorted from blood. All receptors come from a man aged 25-45 years in good health.

The J gene is TRBJ2-1, the V gene TRBV28, with 14 bases fitting TRBD2. The CDR3 sequence is 18 residues long. Germline CDR1 and CDR2: MDHEN and SYDVKM. The V gene end was trimmed by 6 bases and the J gene end by 0 bases; junction bases not matched to a gene: 7. DNA of the CDR3: TGTGCCAGCAGCCGAGGACTAGCGGGAGGCCGCTCCTACAATGAGCAGTTCTTC. Residues: CASSRGLAGGRSYNEQFF.

This sequence joins TRBV10-1 and TRBJ2-1; 8 nucleotides align to TRBD2. CDR3 length: 16 residues. Germline V gene data show CDR1 as WNHNN and CDR2 as SYGVQD (reference sequence). With V trimmed by 0 bases and J by 5 bases, 6 bases remained unmatched. Here the CDR3 DNA reads TGCGCCAGCAGTGAGTCTACGGGAGGGCCTCACAATGAGCAGTTCTTC. Translated, it gives CASSESTGGPHNEQFF.

The chain couples TRBV4-1 to TRBJ2-3, with D perhaps assigned TRBD1 or TRBD2 (5 bases each). The CDR3 contains 16 residues. Between the trimmed V and J ends, which lost 5 bases and 0 bases, there was a span of 15 bases. The V gene's germline CDR1 is MGHRA and CDR2 YSYEKL. As DNA, the CDR3 is TGCGCCAGCAGCGTAGGGACCGACTTTAGCACAGATACGCAGTATTTT. As protein: CASSVGTDFSTDTQYF.

Concerning this clone itself: Other DNA sequences in this specimen translate into the identical CDR3. CDR3 nucleotide sequence: TGTGCCAGCAGCAACAGCTACGAGCAGTACTTC. Amino acid sequence: CASSNSYEQYF. The chain uses TRBV7-9 and TRBJ2-7; no reliable D call. V was cut by 5 bases and J by 3 bases, with 5 bases left in between. The CDR3 consists of 11 residues. CDR1 and CDR2 from the germline V gene are SEHNR and FQNEAQ (reference sequence).

The chain uses TRBV7-9 and TRBJ2-7, with 7 bases that match TRBD1. Germline V gene data show CDR1 as SEHNR and CDR2 as FQNEAQ (reference sequence). V gave up 5 bases and J gave up 2 bases; unmatched junction bases: 9. CDR3 size: 15 residues. This chain's CDR3 is CASSARQGPPYEQYF. The CDR3 DNA sequence: TGTGCCAGCAGCGCGAGACAGGGTCCCCCCTACGAGCAGTACTTC.

The gene calls are TRBV28 and TRBJ1-2; D is possibly TRBD1 (5 bases). V was cut by 4 bases and J by 4 bases, with 13 bases left in between. Germline values: CDR1 MDHEN, CDR2 SYDVKM. The CDR3 covers 14 residues. The CDR3 nucleotides read TGTGCCAGCAGTTCGGCGACAGCCTTCTATGGCTACACCTTC. Its protein product is CASSSATAFYGYTF.

J is TRBJ2-1 and V is TRBV28; D call uncertain. The CDR3 runs to 14 residues. Germline lookup yields CDR1 MDHEN and CDR2 SYDVKM. Between the trimmed V and J ends, which lost 2 bases and 2 bases, there was a span of 7 bases. CDR3 nucleotides: TGTGCCAGCAGTTTAAGCAGCACCTACAATGAGCAGTTCTTC. Encoded protein: CASSLSSTYNEQFF.

V gene TRBV29-1 combines with J gene TRBJ1-2; D not resolved. The germline V and J ends were trimmed by 2 bases and 3 bases, with 7 bases remaining between them. The CDR3 totals 12 residues. From germline, CDR1 is SQVTM and CDR2 ANQGSEA. CDR3: CSVERADYGYTF. The DNA for the CDR3 is TGCAGCGTTGAAAGGGCAGACTATGGCTACACCTTC.

The gene calls are TRBV7-8 and TRBJ1-1; D possibly corresponds to TRBD1 (5 bases). Germline V gene data show CDR1 as SGHVS and CDR2 as FQNEAQ. The CDR3 is 13 residues long. V was trimmed by 5 bases and J by 6 bases, leaving 13 bases between them. The CDR3 sequence is CASSQGPTAEAFF. As DNA, the CDR3 is TGTGCCAGCAGCCAGGGACCGACAGCTGAAGCTTTCTTT.

The CDR3 here is CSVVGDEKLFF. For the CDR3, the DNA is TGCAGCGTTGTGGGTGATGAAAAACTGTTTTTT. V usage is TRBV29-1 and J usage is TRBJ1-4; D unresolved. Germline CDR1 is SQVTM and CDR2 is ANQGSEA. Trimming took off 4 bases at V and 6 bases at J, with 6 bases between the two ends. The CDR3 runs to 11 residues.

The chain links TRBV28 to TRBJ1-2, with 8 bases aligning to TRBD1. The CDR3 spans 14 residues. Looked up from germline, CDR1 is MDHEN and CDR2 is SYDVKM. V was pared by 3 bases and J by 5 bases, with 5 bases of the junction left unmatched. The CDR3 coding sequence is TGTGCCAGCAGTTTCGGACAGGGACCATATGGCTACACCTTC. Its protein product is CASSFGQGPYGYTF.

This chain uses TRBV4-1 with TRBJ2-7; D is possibly TRBD1 or TRBD2 (5 bases each). CDR3 length: 15 residues. The germline CDR1 and CDR2 sequences are MGHRA and YSYEKL. The V and J ends lost 4 bases and 3 bases respectively, with 16 bases between them. The CDR3 DNA is TGCGCCAGCAGCCCCAGGGTATCAAGCGGCTACGAGCAGTACTTC. It codes for CASSPRVSSGYEQYF.

This chain links TRBV9 with TRBJ2-1; D perhaps matches TRBD2 (6 bases). Trimming pared 3 bases from V and 15 bases from J, leaving 16 bases between. Per germline, CDR1 SGDLS and CDR2 YYNGEE. The CDR3 covers 12 residues. The CDR3, as DNA: TGTGCCAGCAGCGACGTAGTAGGGAGGCTGTTCTTC. Its protein is CASSDVVGRLFF.

The chain is built from TRBV6-1 and TRBJ1-3, with D unclear. V dropped 2 bases and J dropped 0 bases, with 14 bases sitting between them. This CDR3 has 17 amino acids. Germline loops: CDR1 MNHNS, CDR2 SASEGT. CDR3 nucleotides: TGTGCCAGCAGTGAATATTCGGCACCCCGCTCTGGAAACACCATATATTTT. It yields the protein CASSEYSAPRSGNTIYF.

V and J are TRBV15 and TRBJ2-5, with TRBD1 as a possible D gene (5 bases). This CDR3 has 13 residues. Trimming removed 1 base at V and 3 bases at J, with 6 bases between. Germline loops: CDR1 LNHNV, CDR2 YYDKDF (reference sequence). CDR3 sequence: CATSRVDKETQYF. CDR3 DNA: TGTGCCACCAGCAGAGTGGACAAAGAGACCCAGTACTTC. The entire variable domain, with the rest obtained from reference TRBV15 and TRBJ2-5, is as follows: DAMVIQNPRYQVTQFGKPVTLSCSQTLNHNVMYWYQQKSSQAPKLLFHYYDKDFNNEADTPDNFQSRRPNTSFCFLDIRSPGLGDTAMYLCATSRVDKETQYFGPGTRLLVL.

This sequence joins TRBV4-1 and TRBJ2-2; 7 bases align to TRBD1. Germline CDR1 and CDR2: MGHRA and YSYEKL. V lost 4 bases to trimming and J lost 1 base; unmatched junction nucleotides: 6. CDR3 length: 16 residues. This CDR3 is CASSLRGQMNTGELFF. The CDR3 DNA follows: TGCGCCAGCAGCCTAAGGGGACAGATGAACACCGGGGAGCTGTTTTTT.

This chain connects TRBV4-1 to TRBJ2-7, with D possibly TRBD1 on 5 matching bases. The CDR3 spans 16 residues. CDR1 is MGHRA and CDR2 is YSYEKL in the germline V gene. Deletions cut 2 bases from V and 2 bases from J, with 16 bases between. This CDR3 reads CASSQRGSPSTYEQYF. CDR3 nucleotides: TGCGCCAGCAGCCAAAGGGGTAGCCCTTCCACCTACGAGCAGTACTTC.

The chain recombines TRBV27 with TRBJ2-7; D unresolved. The CDR3 totals 15 residues. V was clipped by 6 bases and J by 5 bases, with 20 bases between them. Germline loops: CDR1 MNHEY, CDR2 SMNVEV (reference sequence). CDR3 loop: CASRSHRNPADEQYF. For the CDR3, the DNA is TGTGCCAGCAGATCCCACCGGAATCCTGCGGACGAGCAGTACTTC.

The chain has TRBV4-3 and TRBJ2-7, with TRBD2 matching over 9 bases. J was trimmed by 7 bases and V by 1 base; bases with no gene match: 11. The germline V gene has CDR1 LGHNA and CDR2 YSLEER. CDR3 length: 16 amino acids. The CDR3 sequence is CASSQAAGGRASEQYF. The DNA for the CDR3 is TGCGCCAGCAGCCAAGCCGCGGGAGGGAGGGCCTCAGAGCAGTACTTC.

This chain uses TRBV7-2 with TRBJ2-1; unclear D gene. This CDR3 contains 16 residues. Germline V gene data show CDR1 as SGHTA and CDR2 as FQGNSA. The V end lost 1 base, the J end lost 3 bases, and 13 bases lay between the germline ends. The CDR3 DNA sequence: TGTGCCAGCAGCTTAGGCCGGGCCGGTCGCTACAATGAGCAGTTCTTC. This translates into CASSLGRAGRYNEQFF.

The chain carries TRBV29-1 and TRBJ2-5; 7 bases fit TRBD2. CDR3 length: 14 amino acids. Trimming removed 3 bases from V and 3 bases from J; junction bases left unmatched: 7. The germline gives CDR1 SQVTM, CDR2 ANQGSEA. The CDR3 coding sequence is TGCAGCGTTGATGACGTGGGAGGGGAAGAGACCCAGTACTTC. Residues: CSVDDVGGEETQYF.

This sequence joins TRBV4-3 and TRBJ2-7, with a possible D match to TRBD2 (6 bases). V lost 0 bases, J lost 2 bases, and 11 bases lay in between. CDR3 size: 15 residues. Germline V gene lookup returns CDR1 LGHNA and CDR2 YSLEER. The CDR3 nucleotides read TGCGCCAGCAGCCAAGATAGCGGCAGTACCTACGAGCAGTACTTC. Amino acids: CASSQDSGSTYEQYF.

CDR3 protein: CASSPVESYNEQFF. The CDR3 DNA is TGTGCCAGCAGTCCGGTGGAGTCTTACAATGAGCAGTTCTTC. The chain recombines TRBV6-6 with TRBJ2-1; no definite D call. The CDR3 has 14 amino acids. The ends were cut back, 5 bases at V and 4 bases at J, with 12 bases in the middle. Germline V gene sequence: CDR1 MNHNY, CDR2 SVGAGI (reference sequence).

The chain combines TRBV29-1 with TRBJ2-2; tentative D call: TRBD2 (5 bases). The CDR3 extends over 14 amino acids. Germline CDR1 SQVTM, CDR2 ANQGSEA. Trimming took 4 bases from V and 5 from J, leaving 14 bases between them. CDR3 region: CSVVVTGLTGELFF. In DNA, the CDR3 is TGCAGCGTTGTAGTGACGGGATTGACCGGGGAGCTGTTTTTT.

This clone was recorded only once. The CDR3, as DNA: TGTGCCAGCAGCTCCGGACAGCAACCGATGAACACTGAAGCTTTCTTT. Protein: CASSSGQQPMNTEAFF. The chain couples TRBV11-2 to TRBJ1-1, with D perhaps matching TRBD1 (6 bases). This CDR3 spans 16 amino acids. Germline-derived CDR1 and CDR2 are SGHAT and FQNNGV. The ends were cut back, 4 bases at V and 0 bases at J, with 15 bases in the middle. Full variable domain (rest looked up from reference TRBV11-2 and TRBJ1-1): EAGVAQSPRYKIIEKRQSVAFWCNPISGHATLYWYQQILGQGPKLLIQFQNNGVVDDSQLPKDRFSAERLKGVDSTLKIQPAKLEDSAVYLCASSSGQQPMNTEAFFGQGTRLTVV.

Notes on this clone: Other DNA sequences within the sample encode an identical CDR3. The chain has TRBV7-9 and TRBJ1-5; no clear D gene. Germline-derived CDR1 and CDR2 are SEHNR and FQNEAQ (reference sequence). With 2 bases removed from V and 0 bases from J, the gap between germline ends came to 5 bases. The CDR3 is 14 amino acids. The CDR3 here is CASSLWDSNQPQHF. DNA for the CDR3: TGTGCCAGCAGCTTATGGGATAGCAATCAGCCCCAGCATTTT.

The chain has TRBV29-1 and TRBJ2-1; D remains ambiguous. Trimming left V 3 bases short and J 6 bases short, with 12 bases between. The CDR3 is 13 residues long. Germline CDR1 is SQVTM and CDR2 is ANQGSEA. This CDR3 is CSVDGVIVNEQFF. CDR3 DNA: TGCAGCGTTGATGGGGTTATCGTCAATGAGCAGTTCTTC.